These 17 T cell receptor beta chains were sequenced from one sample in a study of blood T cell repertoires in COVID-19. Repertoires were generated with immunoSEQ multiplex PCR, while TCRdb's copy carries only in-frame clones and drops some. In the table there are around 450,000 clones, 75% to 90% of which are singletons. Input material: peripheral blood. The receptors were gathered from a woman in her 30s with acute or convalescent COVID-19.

CDR3 nucleotides: TGCGCCAGCAGTGAGTCAAGCGGGGGGGCCCAAGATACGCAGTATTTT. It is translated as CASSESSGGAQDTQYF. The chain joins TRBV10-1 to TRBJ2-3; 10 bases align to TRBD2. Germline-derived CDR1 and CDR2 are WNHNN and SYGVQD (reference sequence). The CDR3 consists of 16 residues. The junction had 5 bases not matched to a gene; V was cut back by 0 bases and J by 5 bases.

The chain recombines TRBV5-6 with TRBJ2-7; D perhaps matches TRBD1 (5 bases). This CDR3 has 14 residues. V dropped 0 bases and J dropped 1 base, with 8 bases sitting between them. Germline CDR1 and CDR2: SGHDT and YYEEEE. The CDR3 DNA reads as TGTGCCAGCAGCTTGGACAGGCTATCCTACGAGCAGTACTTC. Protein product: CASSLDRLSYEQYF.

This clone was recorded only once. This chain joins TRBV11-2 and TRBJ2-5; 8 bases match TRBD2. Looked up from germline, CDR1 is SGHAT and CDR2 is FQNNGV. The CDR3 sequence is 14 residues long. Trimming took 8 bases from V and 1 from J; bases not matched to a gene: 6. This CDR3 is CASGDRGGQETQYF. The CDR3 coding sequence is TGTGCCAGCGGGGATCGGGGGGGCCAAGAGACCCAGTACTTC.

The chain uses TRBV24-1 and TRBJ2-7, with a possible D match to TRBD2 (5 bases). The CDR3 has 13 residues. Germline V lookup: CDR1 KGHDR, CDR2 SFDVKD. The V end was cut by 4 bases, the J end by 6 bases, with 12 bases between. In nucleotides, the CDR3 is TGTGCCACCAGTGACCCGGGGAGCAGCGAGCAGTACTTC. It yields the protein CATSDPGSSEQYF.

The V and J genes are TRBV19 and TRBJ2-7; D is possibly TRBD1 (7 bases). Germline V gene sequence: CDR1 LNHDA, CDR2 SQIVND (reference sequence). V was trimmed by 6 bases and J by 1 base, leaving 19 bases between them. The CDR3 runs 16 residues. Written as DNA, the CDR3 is TGTGCCAGTAGCGGGGGACCGGGACAGACGTCCTACGAGCAGTACTTC. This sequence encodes CASSGGPGQTSYEQYF.

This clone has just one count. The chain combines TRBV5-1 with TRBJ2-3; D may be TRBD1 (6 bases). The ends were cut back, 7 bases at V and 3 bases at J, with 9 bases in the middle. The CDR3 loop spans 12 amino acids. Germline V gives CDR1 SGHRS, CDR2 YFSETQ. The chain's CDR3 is CASGQGTDTQYF. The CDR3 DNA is TGCGCCAGCGGTCAGGGGACAGATACGCAGTATTTT. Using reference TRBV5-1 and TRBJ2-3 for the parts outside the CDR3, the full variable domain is KAGVTQTPRYLIKTRGQQVTLSCSPISGHRSVSWYQQTPGQGLQFLFEYFSETQRNKGNFPGRFSGRQFSNSRSEMNVSTLELGDSALYLCASGQGTDTQYFGPGTRLTVL.

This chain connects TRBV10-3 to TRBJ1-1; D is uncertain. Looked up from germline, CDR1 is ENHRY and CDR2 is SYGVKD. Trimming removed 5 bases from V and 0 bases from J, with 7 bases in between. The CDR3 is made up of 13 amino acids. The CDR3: CAISNIMNTEAFF. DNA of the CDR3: TGTGCCATCAGTAACATAATGAACACTGAAGCTTTCTTT.

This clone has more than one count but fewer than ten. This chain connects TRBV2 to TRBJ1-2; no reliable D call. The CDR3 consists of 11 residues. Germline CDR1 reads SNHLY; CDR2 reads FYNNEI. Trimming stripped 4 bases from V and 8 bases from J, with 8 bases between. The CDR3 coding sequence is TGTGCCAGCAGTGGCGACTCGGGCTACACCTTC. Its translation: CASSGDSGYTF.

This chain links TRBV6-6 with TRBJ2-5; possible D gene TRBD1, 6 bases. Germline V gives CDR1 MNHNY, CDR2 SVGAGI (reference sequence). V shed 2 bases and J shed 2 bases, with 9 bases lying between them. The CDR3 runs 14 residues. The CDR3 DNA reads TGTGCCAGCAGTTACCCACAGGGTCAAGAGACCCAGTACTTC. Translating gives CASSYPQGQETQYF.

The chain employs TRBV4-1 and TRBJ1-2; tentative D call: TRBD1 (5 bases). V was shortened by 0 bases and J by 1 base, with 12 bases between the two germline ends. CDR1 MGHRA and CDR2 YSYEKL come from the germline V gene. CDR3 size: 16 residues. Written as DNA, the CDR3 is TGCGCCAGCAGCCAAGATGTAACAGGCGATAACTATGGCTACACCTTC. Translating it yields CASSQDVTGDNYGYTF.

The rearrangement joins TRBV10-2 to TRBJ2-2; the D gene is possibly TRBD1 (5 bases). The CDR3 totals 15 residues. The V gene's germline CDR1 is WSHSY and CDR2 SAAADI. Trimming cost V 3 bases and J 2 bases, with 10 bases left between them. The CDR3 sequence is CASSDLQANTGELFF. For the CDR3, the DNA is TGCGCCAGCAGTGATTTACAGGCAAACACCGGGGAGCTGTTTTTT.

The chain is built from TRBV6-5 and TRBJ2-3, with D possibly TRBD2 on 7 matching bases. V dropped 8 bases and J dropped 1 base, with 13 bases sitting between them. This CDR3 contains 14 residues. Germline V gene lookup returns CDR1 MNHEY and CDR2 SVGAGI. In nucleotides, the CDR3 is TGTGCCAGCTGGGACGGGGGGCGCACAGATACGCAGTATTTT. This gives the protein CASWDGGRTDTQYF.

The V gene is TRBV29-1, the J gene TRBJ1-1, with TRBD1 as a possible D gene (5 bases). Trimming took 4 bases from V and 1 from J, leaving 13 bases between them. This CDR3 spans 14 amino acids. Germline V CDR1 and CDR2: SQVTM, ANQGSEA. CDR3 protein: CSVVGRMKNTEAFF. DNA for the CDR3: TGCAGCGTTGTGGGGCGGATGAAGAACACTGAAGCTTTCTTT.

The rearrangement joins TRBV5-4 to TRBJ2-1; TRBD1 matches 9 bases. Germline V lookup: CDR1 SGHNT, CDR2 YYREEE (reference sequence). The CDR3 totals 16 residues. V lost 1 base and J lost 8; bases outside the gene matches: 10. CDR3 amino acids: CASSLRTGVGFDEQFF. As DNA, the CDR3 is TGTGCCAGCAGCTTGAGGACAGGGGTAGGATTCGATGAGCAGTTCTTC. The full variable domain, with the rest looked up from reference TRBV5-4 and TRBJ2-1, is ETGVTQSPTHLIKTRGQQVTLRCSSQSGHNTVSWYQQALGQGPQFIFQYYREEENGRGNFPPRFSGLQFPNYSSELNVNALELDDSALYLCASSLRTGVGFDEQFFGPGTRLTVL.

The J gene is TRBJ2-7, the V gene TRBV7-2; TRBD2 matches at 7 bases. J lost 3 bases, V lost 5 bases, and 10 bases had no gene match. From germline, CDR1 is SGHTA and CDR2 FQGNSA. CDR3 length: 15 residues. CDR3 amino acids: CASSPPGGGIYEQYF. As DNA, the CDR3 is TGTGCCAGCAGCCCCCCGGGCGGGGGAATCTACGAGCAGTACTTC.

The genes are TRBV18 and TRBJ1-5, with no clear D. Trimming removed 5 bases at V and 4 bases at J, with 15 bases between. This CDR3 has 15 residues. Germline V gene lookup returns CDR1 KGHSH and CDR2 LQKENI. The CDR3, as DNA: TGTGCCAGCTCAGCCACCGCGACAAGAAATCAGCCCCAGCATTTT. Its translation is CASSATATRNQPQHF. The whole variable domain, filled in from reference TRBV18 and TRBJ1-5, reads NAGVMQNPRHLVRRRGQEARLRCSPMKGHSHVYWYRQLPEEGLKFMVYLQKENIIDESGMPKERFSAEFPKEGPSILRIQQVVRGDSAAYFCASSATATRNQPQHFGDGTRLSIL.

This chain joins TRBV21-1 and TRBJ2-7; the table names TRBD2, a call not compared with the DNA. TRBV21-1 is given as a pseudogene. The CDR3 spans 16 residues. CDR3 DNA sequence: TGTGCCAGCAGCACGGGGACTAGCCCTGAAATCTACGAGCAGTACTTC. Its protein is CASSTGTSPEIYEQYF.